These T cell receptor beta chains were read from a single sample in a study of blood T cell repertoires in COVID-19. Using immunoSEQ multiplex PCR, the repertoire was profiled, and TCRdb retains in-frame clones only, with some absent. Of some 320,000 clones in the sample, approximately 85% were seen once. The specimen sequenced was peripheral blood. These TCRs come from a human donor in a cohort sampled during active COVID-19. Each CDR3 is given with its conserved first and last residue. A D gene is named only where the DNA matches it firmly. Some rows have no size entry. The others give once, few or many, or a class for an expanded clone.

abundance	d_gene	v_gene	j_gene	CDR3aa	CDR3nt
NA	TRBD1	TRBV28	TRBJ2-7	CASSPQGVVDEQYF	TGTGCCAGCAGTCCCCAGGGGGTGGTCGACGAGCAGTACTTC
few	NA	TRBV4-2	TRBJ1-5	CASSRLRDQPQHF	TGTGCCAGCAGCCGTCTGCGGGATCAGCCCCAGCATTTT
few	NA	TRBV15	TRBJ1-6	CATSREGAYNSPLHF	TGTGCCACCAGCAGAGAAGGGGCCTATAATTCACCCCTCCACTTT
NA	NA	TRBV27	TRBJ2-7	CASSALAGSGQYF	TGTGCCAGCAGTGCACTTGCAGGGTCTGGGCAGTACTTC
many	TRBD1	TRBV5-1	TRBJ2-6	CASSLRTGGSSGANVLTF	TGCGCCAGCAGCTTGAGGACAGGGGGGAGCTCTGGGGCCAACGTCCTGACTTTC
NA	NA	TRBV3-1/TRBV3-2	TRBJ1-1	CASGAAMNTEAFF	TGTGCCAGCGGGGCGGCTATGAACACTGAAGCTTTCTTT
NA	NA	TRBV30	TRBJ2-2	CAWSVLLRTGELFF	TGTGCCTGGAGTGTACTGTTGCGGACCGGGGAGCTGTTTTTT
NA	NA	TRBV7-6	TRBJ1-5	CASSSGIQDQPQHF	TGTGCCAGCAGCTCGGGGATCCAAGATCAGCCCCAGCATTTT
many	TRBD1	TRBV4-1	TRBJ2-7	CASSQEPQGVNEQYF	TGCGCCAGCAGCCAAGAACCTCAGGGGGTTAATGAGCAGTACTTC
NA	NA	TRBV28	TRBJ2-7	CASTVQAENEQYF	TGTGCCAGCACTGTACAGGCTGAGAACGAGCAGTACTTC
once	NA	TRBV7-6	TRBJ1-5	CASSSRWNQPQHF	TGTGCCAGCAGCTCCAGGTGGAATCAGCCCCAGCATTTT
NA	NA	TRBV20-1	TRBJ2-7	CSARRFYEQYF	TGCAGTGCCCGCCGGTTTTACGAGCAGTACTTC
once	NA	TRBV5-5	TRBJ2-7	CASSLGTRADYEQYF	TGTGCCAGCAGCCTGGGAACCAGGGCCGACTACGAGCAGTACTTC
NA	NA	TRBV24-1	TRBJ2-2	CATSDLGRGLTGELFF	TGTGCCACCAGTGATTTGGGGAGAGGTTTGACCGGGGAGCTGTTTTTT
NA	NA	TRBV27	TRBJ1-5	CASSWQGTQPQHF	TGTGCCAGCAGTTGGCAGGGGACTCAGCCCCAGCATTTT
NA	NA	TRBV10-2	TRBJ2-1	CASSVETLYNEQFF	TGCGCCAGCAGTGTGGAGACTCTCTACAATGAGCAGTTCTTC
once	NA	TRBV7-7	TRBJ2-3	CASSLAEADTQYF	TGTGCCAGCAGCTTAGCGGAGGCAGATACGCAGTATTTT